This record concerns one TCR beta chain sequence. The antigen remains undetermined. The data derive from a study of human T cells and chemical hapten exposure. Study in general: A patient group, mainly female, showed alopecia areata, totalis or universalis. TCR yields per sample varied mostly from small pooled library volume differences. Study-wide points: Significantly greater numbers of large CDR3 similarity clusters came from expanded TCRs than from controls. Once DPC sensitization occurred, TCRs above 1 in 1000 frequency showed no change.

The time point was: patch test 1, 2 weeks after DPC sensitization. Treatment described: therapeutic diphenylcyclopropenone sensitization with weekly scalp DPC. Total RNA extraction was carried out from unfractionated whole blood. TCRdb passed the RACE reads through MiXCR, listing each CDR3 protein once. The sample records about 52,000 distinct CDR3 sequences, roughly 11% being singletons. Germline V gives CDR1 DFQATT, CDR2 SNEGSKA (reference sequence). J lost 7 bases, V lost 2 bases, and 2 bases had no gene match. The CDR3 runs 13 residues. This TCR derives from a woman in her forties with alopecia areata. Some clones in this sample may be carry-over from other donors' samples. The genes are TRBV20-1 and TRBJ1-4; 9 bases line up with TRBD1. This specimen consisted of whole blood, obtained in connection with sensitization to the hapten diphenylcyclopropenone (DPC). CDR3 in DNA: TGCAGTGCTAGATACAGGGGGCGTGAAAAACTGTTTTTT. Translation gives CSARYRGREKLFF.